This T cell receptor beta chain appears in the sequencing data of a study of technical replicates of blood from several donors. The assay was immunoSEQ multiplex PCR, and TCRdb's table has in-frame clones only and misses some. The sample has over 55,000 clones, around 87% seen once. The germline V and J ends were trimmed by 5 bases and 0 bases, with 8 bases remaining between them. Germline CDR1 MNHEY, CDR2 SMNVEV (reference sequence). This CDR3 has 13 residues. This clone was seen a few times. The sequence was collected from a human donor in good health. Some clones in this sample may be carry-over from other donors' samples. The sequenced sample consisted of PBMCs. The chain couples TRBV27 to TRBJ2-7; TRBD2 is a possible D gene (5 bases). CDR3 coding DNA: TGTGCCAGCAGTCGGACTTACTCCTACGAGCAGTACTTC. The encoded protein is CASSRTYSYEQYF.